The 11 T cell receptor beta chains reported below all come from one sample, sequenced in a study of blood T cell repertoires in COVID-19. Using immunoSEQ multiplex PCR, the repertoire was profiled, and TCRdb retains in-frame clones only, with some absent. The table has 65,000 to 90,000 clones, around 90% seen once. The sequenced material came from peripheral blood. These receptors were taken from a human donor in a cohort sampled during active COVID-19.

CDR3 loop: CATSRGGGLNQPQHF. The CDR3 DNA sequence: TGTGCCACCAGCAGAGGAGGGGGCCTGAATCAGCCCCAGCATTTT. The genes are TRBV15 and TRBJ1-5, with 7 bases identical to TRBD1. The CDR3 totals 15 residues. Germline V gives CDR1 LNHNV, CDR2 YYDKDF (reference sequence). The trim removed 1 base at V and 4 bases at J, leaving 4 bases unmatched.

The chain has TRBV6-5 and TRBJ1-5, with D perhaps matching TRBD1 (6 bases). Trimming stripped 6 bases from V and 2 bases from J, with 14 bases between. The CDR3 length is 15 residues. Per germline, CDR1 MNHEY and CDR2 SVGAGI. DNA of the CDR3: TGTGCCAGCAGCAACCTAAGACAGGGCAATCAGCCCCAGCATTTT. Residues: CASSNLRQGNQPQHF.

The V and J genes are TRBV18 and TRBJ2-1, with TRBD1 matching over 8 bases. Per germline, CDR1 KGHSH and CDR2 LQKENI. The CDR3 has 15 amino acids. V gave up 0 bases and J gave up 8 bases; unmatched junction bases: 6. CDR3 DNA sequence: TGTGCCAGCTCACCACCGGAGCTCAGGGGGCATGAGCAGTTCTTC. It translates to CASSPPELRGHEQFF.

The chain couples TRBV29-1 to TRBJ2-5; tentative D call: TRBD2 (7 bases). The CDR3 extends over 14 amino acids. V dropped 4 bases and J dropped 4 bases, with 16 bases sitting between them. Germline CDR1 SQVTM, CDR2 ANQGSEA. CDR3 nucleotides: TGCAGCGTTGTAGGGGGGGAAGTGGTAGAGACCCAGTACTTC. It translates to CSVVGGEVVETQYF.

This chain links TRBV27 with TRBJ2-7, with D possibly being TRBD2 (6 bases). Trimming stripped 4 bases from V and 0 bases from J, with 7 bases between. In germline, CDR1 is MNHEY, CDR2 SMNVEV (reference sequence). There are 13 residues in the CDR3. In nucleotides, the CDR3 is TGTGCCAGCAGTTCCGGGAGCTCCTACGAGCAGTACTTC. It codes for CASSSGSSYEQYF.

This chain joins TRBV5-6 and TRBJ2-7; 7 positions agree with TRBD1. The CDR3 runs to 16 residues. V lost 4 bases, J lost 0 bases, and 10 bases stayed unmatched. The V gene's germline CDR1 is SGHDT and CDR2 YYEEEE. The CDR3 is CASSRAAGTASYEQYF. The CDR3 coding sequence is TGTGCCAGCAGCAGGGCGGCCGGGACAGCCTCCTACGAGCAGTACTTC.

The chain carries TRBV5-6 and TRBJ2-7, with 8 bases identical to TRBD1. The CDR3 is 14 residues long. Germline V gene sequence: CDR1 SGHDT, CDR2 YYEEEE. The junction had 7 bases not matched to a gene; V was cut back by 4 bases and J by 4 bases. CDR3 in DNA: TGTGCCAGCAGCACCGGGACAGGCTCATACGAGCAGTACTTC. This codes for CASSTGTGSYEQYF.

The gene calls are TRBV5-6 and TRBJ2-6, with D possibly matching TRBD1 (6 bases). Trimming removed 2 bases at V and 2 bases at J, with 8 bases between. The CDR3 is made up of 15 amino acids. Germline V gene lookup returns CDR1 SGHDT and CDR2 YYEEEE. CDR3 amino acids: CASSFRQAGANVLTF. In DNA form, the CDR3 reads TGTGCCAGCAGCTTTAGACAGGCTGGGGCCAACGTCCTGACTTTC. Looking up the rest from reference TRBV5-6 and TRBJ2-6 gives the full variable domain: DAGVTQSPTHLIKTRGQQVTLRCSPKSGHDTVSWYQQALGQGPQFIFQYYEEEERQRGNFPDRFSGHQFPNYSSELNVNALLLGDSALYLCASSFRQAGANVLTFGAGSRLTVL.

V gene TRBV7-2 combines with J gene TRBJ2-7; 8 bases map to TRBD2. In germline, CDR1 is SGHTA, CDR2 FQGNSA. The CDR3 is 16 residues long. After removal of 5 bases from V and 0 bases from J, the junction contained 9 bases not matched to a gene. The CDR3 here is CASSRSSGGPSYEQYF. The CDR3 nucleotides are TGTGCCAGCAGCCGCTCGAGCGGGGGCCCCTCCTACGAGCAGTACTTC.

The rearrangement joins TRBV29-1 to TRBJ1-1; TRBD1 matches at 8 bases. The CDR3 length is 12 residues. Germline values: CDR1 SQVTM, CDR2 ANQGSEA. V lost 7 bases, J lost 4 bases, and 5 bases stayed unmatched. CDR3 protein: CSGTGQGTEAFF. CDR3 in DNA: TGCAGCGGGACCGGACAGGGCACTGAAGCTTTCTTT.

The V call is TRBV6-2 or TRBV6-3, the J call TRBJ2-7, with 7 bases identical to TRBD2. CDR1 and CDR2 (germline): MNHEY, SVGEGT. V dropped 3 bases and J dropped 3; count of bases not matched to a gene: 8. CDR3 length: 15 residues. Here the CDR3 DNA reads TGTGCCAGCAGTTATGTATGGGAGGGTAGCTACGAGCAGTACTTC. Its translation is CASSYVWEGSYEQYF.